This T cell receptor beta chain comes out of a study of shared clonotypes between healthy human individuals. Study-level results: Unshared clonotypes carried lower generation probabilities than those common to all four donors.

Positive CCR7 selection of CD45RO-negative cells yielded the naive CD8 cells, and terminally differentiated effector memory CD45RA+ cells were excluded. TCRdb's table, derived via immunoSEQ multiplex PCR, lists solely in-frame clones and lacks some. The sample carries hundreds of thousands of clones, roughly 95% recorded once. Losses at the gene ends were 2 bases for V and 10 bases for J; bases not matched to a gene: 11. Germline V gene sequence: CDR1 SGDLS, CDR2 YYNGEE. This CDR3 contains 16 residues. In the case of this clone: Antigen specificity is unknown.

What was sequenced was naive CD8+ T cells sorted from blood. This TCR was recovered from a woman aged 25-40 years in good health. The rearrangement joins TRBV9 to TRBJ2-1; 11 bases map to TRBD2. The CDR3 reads CASSVRTSGLREEQFF. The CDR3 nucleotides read TGTGCCAGCAGCGTGCGGACTAGCGGGCTGCGTGAAGAGCAGTTCTTC. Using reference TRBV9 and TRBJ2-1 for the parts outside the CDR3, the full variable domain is DSGVTQTPKHLITATGQRVTLRCSPRSGDLSVYWYQQSLDQGLQFLIQYYNGEERAKGNILERFSAQQFPDLHSELNLSSLELGDSALYFCASSVRTSGLREEQFFGPGTRLTVL.